This T cell receptor (beta chain) was observed in a study of OX40 agonist ivuxolimab in advanced cancers. Study summary: Among those treated, three patients had partial responses, one with hepatocellular carcinoma and two with cutaneous melanoma.

Generated by immunoSEQ multiplex PCR, the TCRdb table keeps only in-frame clones and is missing some. The table shows about 69,000 clones, with nearly 90% occurring only once. The germline V gene has CDR1 WNHNN and CDR2 SYGVQD (reference sequence). This CDR3 is built from 13 residues. Trimming pared 4 bases from V and 0 bases from J, leaving 3 bases between. The specimen was CD4+ or CD8+ T cells sorted from blood, collected in a trial of the OX40 agonist ivuxolimab. The chain uses TRBV10-1 and TRBJ1-4; D unresolved. This TCR came from an adult with an advanced solid tumor such as melanoma, head and neck, liver or kidney cancer. CDR3 residues: CASSGSTNEKLFF. CDR3 DNA: TGCGCCAGCAGTGGATCAACTAATGAAAAACTGTTTTTT.